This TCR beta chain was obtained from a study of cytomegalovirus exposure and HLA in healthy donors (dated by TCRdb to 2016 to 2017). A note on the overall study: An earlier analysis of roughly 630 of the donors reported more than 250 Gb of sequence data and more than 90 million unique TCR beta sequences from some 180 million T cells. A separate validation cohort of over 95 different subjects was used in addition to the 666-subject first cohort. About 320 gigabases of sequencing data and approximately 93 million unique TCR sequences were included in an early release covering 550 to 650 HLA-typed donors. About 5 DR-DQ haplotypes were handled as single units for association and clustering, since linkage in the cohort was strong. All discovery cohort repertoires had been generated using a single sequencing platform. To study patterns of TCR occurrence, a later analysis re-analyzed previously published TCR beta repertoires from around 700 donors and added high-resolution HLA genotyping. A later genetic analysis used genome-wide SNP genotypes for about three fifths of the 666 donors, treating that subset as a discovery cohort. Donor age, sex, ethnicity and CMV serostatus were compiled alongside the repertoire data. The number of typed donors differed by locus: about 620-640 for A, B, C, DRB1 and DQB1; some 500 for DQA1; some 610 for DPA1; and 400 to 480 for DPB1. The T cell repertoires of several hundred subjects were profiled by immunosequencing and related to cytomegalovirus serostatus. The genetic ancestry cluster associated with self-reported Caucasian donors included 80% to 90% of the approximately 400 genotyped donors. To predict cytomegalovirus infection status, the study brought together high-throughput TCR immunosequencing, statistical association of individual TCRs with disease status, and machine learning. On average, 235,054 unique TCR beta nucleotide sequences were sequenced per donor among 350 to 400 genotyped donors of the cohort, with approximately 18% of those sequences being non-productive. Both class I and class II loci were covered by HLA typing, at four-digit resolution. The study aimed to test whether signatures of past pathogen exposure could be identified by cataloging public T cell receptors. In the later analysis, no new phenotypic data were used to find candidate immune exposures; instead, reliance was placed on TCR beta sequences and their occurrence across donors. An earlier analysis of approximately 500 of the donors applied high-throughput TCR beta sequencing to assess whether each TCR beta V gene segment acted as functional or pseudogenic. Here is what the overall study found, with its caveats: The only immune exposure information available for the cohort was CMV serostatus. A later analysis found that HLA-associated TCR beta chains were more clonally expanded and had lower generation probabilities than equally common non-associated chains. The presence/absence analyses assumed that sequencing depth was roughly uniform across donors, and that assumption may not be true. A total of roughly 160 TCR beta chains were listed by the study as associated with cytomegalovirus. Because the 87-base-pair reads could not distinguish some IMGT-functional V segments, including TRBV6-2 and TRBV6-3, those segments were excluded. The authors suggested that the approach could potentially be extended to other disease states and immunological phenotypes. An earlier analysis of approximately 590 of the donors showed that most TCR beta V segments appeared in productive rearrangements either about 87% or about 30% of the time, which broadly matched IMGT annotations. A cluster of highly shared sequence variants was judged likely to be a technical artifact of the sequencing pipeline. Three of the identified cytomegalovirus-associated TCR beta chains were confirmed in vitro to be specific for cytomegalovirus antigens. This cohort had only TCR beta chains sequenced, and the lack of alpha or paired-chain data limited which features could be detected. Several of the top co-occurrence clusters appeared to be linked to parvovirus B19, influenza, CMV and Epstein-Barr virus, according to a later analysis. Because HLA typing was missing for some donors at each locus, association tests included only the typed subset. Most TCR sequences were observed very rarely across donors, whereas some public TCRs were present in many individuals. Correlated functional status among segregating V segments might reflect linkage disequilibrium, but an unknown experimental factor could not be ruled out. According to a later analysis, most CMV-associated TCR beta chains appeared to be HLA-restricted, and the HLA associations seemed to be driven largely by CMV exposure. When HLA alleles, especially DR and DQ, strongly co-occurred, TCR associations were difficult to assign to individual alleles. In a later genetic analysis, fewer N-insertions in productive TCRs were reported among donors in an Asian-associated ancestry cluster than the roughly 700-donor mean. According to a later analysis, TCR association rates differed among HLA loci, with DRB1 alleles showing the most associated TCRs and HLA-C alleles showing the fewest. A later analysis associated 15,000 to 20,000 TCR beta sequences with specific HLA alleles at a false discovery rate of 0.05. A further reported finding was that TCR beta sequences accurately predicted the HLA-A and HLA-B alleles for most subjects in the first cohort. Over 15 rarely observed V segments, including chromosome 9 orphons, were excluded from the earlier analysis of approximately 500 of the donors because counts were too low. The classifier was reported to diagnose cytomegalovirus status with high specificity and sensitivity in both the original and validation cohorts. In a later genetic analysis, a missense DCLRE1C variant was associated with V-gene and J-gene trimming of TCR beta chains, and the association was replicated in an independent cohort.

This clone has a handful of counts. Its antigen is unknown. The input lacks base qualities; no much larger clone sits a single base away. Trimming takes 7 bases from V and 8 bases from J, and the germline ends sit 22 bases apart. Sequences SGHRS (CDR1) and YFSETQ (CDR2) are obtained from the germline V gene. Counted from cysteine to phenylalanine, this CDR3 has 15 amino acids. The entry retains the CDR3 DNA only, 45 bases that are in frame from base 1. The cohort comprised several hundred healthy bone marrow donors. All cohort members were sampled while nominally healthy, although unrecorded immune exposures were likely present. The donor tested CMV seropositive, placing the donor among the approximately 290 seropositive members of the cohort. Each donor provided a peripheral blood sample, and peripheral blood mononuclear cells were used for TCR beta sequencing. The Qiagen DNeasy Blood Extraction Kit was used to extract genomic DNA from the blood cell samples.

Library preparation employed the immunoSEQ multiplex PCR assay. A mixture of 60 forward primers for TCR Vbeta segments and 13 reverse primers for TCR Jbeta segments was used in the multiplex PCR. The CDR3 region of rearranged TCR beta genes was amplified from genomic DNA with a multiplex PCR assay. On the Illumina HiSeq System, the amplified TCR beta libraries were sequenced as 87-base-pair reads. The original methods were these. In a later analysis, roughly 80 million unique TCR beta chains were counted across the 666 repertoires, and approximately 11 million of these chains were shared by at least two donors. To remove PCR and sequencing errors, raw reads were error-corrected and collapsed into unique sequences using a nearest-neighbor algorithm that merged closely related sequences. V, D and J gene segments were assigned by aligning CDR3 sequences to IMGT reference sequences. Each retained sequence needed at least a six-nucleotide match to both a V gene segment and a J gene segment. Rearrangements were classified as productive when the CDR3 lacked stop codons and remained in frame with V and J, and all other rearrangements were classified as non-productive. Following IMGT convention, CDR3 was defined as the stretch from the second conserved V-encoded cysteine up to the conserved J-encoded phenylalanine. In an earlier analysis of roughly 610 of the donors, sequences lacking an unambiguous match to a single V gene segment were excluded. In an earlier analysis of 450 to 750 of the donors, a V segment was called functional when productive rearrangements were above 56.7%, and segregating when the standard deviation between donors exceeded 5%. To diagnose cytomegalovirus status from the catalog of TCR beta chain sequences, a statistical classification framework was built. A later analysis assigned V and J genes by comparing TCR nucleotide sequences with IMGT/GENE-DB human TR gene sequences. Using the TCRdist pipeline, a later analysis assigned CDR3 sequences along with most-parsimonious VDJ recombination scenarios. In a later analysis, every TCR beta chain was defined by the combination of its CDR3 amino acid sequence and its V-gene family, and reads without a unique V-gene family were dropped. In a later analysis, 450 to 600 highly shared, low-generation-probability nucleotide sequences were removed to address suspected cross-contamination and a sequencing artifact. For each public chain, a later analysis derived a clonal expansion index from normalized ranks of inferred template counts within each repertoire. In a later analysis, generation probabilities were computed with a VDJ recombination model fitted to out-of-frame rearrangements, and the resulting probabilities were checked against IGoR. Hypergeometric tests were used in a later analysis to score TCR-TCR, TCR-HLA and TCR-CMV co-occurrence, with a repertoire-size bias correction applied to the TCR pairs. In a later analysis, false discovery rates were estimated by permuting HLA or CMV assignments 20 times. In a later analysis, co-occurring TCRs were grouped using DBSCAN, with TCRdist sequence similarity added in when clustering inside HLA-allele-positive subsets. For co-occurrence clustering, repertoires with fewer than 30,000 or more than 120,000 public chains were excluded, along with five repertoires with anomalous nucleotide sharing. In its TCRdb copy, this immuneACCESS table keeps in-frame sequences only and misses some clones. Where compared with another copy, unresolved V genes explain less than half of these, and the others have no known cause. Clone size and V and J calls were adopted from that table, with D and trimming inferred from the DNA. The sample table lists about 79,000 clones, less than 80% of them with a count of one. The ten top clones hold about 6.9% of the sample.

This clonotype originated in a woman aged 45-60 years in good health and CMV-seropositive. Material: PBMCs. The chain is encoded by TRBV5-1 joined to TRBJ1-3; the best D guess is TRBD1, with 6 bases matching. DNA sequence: TGCGCCAGCGCCCATGGTCAGGGGCTTCGAGACACCATATATTTT. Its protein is CASAHGQGLRDTIYF.